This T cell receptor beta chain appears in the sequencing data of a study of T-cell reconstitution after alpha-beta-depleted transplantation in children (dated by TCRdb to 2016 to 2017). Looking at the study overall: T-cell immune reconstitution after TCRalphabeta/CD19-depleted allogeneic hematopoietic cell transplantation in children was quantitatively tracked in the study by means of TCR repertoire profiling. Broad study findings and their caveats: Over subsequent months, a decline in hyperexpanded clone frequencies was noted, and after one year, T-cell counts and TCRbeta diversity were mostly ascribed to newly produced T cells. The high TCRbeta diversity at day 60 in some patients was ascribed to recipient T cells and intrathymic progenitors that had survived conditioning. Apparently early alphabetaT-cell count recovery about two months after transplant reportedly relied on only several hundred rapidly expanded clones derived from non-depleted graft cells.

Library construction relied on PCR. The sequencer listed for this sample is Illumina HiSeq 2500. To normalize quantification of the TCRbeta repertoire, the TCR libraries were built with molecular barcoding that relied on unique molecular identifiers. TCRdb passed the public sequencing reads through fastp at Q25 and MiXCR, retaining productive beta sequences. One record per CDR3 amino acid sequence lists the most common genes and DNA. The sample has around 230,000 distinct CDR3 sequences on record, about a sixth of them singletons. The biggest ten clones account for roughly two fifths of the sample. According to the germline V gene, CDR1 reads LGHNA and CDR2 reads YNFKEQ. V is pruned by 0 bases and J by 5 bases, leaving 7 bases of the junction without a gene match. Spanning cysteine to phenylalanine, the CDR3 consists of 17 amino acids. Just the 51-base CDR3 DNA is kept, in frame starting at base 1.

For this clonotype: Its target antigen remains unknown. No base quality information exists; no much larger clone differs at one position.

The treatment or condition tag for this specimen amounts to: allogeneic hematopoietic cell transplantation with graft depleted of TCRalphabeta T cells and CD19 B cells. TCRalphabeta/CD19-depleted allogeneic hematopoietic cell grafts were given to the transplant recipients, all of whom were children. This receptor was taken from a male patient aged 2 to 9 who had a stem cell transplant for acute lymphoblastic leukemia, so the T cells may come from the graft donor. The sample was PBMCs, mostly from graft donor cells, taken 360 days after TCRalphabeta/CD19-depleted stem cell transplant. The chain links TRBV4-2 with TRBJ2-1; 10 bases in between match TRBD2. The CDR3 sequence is CASSQDQRGGSNNEQFF. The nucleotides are TGTGCCAGCAGCCAAGACCAGCGGGGGGGCAGTAACAATGAGCAGTTCTTC.